A single sample is the source of the 10 T cell receptor beta chains below, sequenced in a study of blood T cell repertoires in COVID-19. The method was immunoSEQ multiplex PCR; TCRdb's version includes in-frame clones alone and lacks a portion of them. The sample has 450,000 to 600,000 clones, approximately 90% seen once; the top ten hold roughly 0.7%. Sequencing used PBMCs or T cells enriched from blood (not recorded which). These receptors were collected from a woman between 18 and 29 years old who had recovered from COVID-19.

V usage is TRBV4-1 and J usage is TRBJ2-1; D is undetermined. This CDR3 comprises 15 residues. V lost 0 bases, J lost 4 bases, and 10 bases lay in between. CDR1 and CDR2 from the germline V gene are MGHRA and YSYEKL. The DNA for the CDR3 is TGCGCCAGCAGCCAAGAAGGCCGACAATACAATGAGCAGTTCTTC. Its translation is CASSQEGRQYNEQFF.

This sequence joins TRBV5-6 and TRBJ1-1, with 7 bases fitting TRBD1. Germline V lookup: CDR1 SGHDT, CDR2 YYEEEE. Germline trimming cut 3 bases from V and 6 bases from J; bases unmatched to any gene: 5. The CDR3 covers 13 residues. The CDR3 DNA sequence: TGTGCCAGCAGCTCCGGACAGGAGGCTGAAGCTTTCTTT. Its translation is CASSSGQEAEAFF.

The chain joins TRBV28 to TRBJ2-5; D remains unclear. The V end lost 1 base, the J end lost 4 bases, and 13 bases lay between the germline ends. The CDR3 sequence is 15 residues long. Germline V gives CDR1 MDHEN, CDR2 SYDVKM. The CDR3: CASSLSFELRETQYF. For the CDR3, the DNA is TGTGCCAGCAGTTTATCCTTTGAGCTTCGAGAGACCCAGTACTTC.

J is TRBJ1-3 and V is TRBV6-1; D may be TRBD1 (6 bases). This CDR3 contains 16 residues. Germline V gene sequence: CDR1 MNHNS, CDR2 SASEGT. The V end lost 3 bases, the J end lost 0 bases, and 12 bases lay between the germline ends. The CDR3 is CASSDLGALSGNTIYF. In nucleotides, the CDR3 is TGTGCCAGCAGTGATCTGGGGGCCCTCTCTGGAAACACCATATATTTT.

The V and J genes are TRBV28 and TRBJ1-2; no clear D. Trimming cost V 3 bases and J 10 bases, with 9 bases left between them. CDR1 and CDR2 (germline): MDHEN, SYDVKM. The CDR3 is made up of 11 amino acids. CDR3 loop: CASSFSGVYTF. The CDR3, as DNA: TGTGCCAGCAGTTTTTCCGGGGTCTACACCTTC.

The chain carries TRBV6-1 and TRBJ2-7, with D perhaps TRBD1 (5 bases). Per germline, CDR1 MNHNS and CDR2 SASEGT. The CDR3 contains 15 residues. V was pared by 0 bases and J by 3 bases, with 12 bases between. The CDR3 region is CASSEANRLRYEQYF. DNA of the CDR3: TGTGCCAGCAGTGAAGCCAACAGGCTACGCTACGAGCAGTACTTC.

The chain combines TRBV10-3 with TRBJ1-2; maybe TRBD1 (6 bases). This CDR3 contains 15 residues. CDR1 ENHRY and CDR2 SYGVKD come from the germline V gene. V dropped 3 bases and J dropped 2 bases, with 13 bases sitting between them. CDR3: CAISDYGQYNYGYTF. The CDR3 region has the DNA TGTGCCATCAGTGATTACGGACAGTACAACTATGGCTACACCTTC.

This sequence joins TRBV5-6 and TRBJ1-2; D remains ambiguous. The CDR3 is 13 amino acids. V was trimmed by 6 bases and J by 3 bases, leaving 12 bases between them. Germline V CDR1 and CDR2: SGHDT, YYEEEE. This chain's CDR3 is CASKDAGYYGYTF. CDR3 nucleotides: TGTGCCAGCAAGGATGCGGGGTACTATGGCTACACCTTC.

The rearrangement links TRBV21-1 to TRBJ1-1. TRBV21-1 is a known pseudogene. This CDR3 has 16 residues. The CDR3 here is CASSKEWEGPITEAFF. The CDR3 nucleotides read TGTGCCAGCAGCAAAGAATGGGAGGGGCCTATCACTGAAGCTTTCTTT.

This chain connects TRBV28 to TRBJ1-1; 9 nucleotides match TRBD1. V shed 8 bases and J 4 bases; nucleotides not matched to a gene: 11. This CDR3 comprises 15 residues. The germline V gene encodes CDR1 MDHEN and CDR2 SYDVKM. The CDR3 bases are TGTGCCAGCGGAAGATCCGGGACAGGGTTCACTGAAGCTTTCTTT. Its protein product is CASGRSGTGFTEAFF.